This T cell receptor beta chain is drawn from a study of control samples from healthy donors and cancer patients. This clone was counted a single time. The CDR3 runs 12 residues. V lost 2 bases, J lost 5 bases, and 6 bases lay in between. Germline V gives CDR1 SNHLY, CDR2 FYNNEI. Produced via immunoSEQ multiplex PCR; TCRdb's table is partial and in-frame only. The sample has 97,000 or so clones, 92% seen once. This chain links TRBV2 with TRBJ1-2; D remains unclear. Sequenced: blood. The clonotype was recovered from a woman between 18 and 29 years old in good health. The CDR3 DNA is TGTGCCAGCAGTGAAATGTTTTATGGCTACACCTTC. It translates to CASSEMFYGYTF.